These 11 T cell receptor beta chains originate from one sample sequenced in a study of cytomegalovirus exposure and HLA in healthy donors. Generated by immunoSEQ multiplex PCR, the TCRdb table keeps only in-frame clones and is missing some. Counted here are some 140,000 clones, 75% to 90% occurring once; the ten biggest clones make up approximately 20%. The sequencing sample was made of PBMCs. The receptor source for this set is a man in his late teens or twenties in good health and CMV-seropositive.

This clone appeared a single time. The V call is TRBV18, the J call TRBJ2-1, with TRBD2 identical over 14 bases. From germline, CDR1 is KGHSH and CDR2 LQKENI. The CDR3 runs 15 residues. V lost 3 bases to trimming and J lost 6 bases; unmatched junction nucleotides: 1. The CDR3 DNA is TGTGCCAGCTCACCGACTAGCGGGAGGGTCAATGAGCAGTTCTTC. Translation gives CASSPTSGRVNEQFF. The full variable domain, in which reference TRBV18 and TRBJ2-1 provide the parts outside the CDR3, is NAGVMQNPRHLVRRRGQEARLRCSPMKGHSHVYWYRQLPEEGLKFMVYLQKENIIDESGMPKERFSAEFPKEGPSILRIQQVVRGDSAAYFCASSPTSGRVNEQFFGPGTRLTVL.

The V and J genes are TRBV9 and TRBJ2-2, with D possibly matching TRBD1 (6 bases). The CDR3 sequence is 14 residues long. Germline CDR1 is SGDLS and CDR2 is YYNGEE. V dropped 3 bases and J dropped 4 bases, with 10 bases sitting between them. Here the CDR3 DNA reads TGTGCCAGCAGCGGTACAGGGAGCACCGGGGAGCTGTTTTTT. This sequence encodes CASSGTGSTGELFF.

The chain is built from TRBV4-2 and TRBJ1-2; D possibly corresponds to TRBD1 (5 bases). Per the germline V gene, CDR1 is LGHNA and CDR2 is YNFKEQ. V was clipped by 0 bases and J by 1 base, with 18 bases between them. The CDR3 has 18 residues. CDR3 coding DNA: TGTGCCAGCAGCCAAGAGGGAAGGGGTGGCAGGCGTAACTATGGCTACACCTTC. It is translated as CASSQEGRGGRRNYGYTF.

This chain links TRBV15 with TRBJ2-1; 11 positions match TRBD2. CDR1 LNHNV and CDR2 YYDKDF come from the germline V gene (reference sequence). The CDR3 has 19 residues. Germline trimming cut 0 bases from V and 2 bases from J; bases unmatched to any gene: 9. The CDR3 nucleotides are TGTGCCACCAGCAGAGAGGGCTCACGACTAGCGGGAACCTACAATGAGCAGTTCTTC. It translates to CATSREGSRLAGTYNEQFF.

This clone was recorded only once. The gene calls are TRBV7-9 and TRBJ1-2; perhaps TRBD1 as D (6 bases). Germline V gene sequence: CDR1 SEHNR, CDR2 FQNEAQ (reference sequence). This CDR3 contains 14 residues. Trimming stripped 3 bases from V and 4 bases from J, with 12 bases between. CDR3 DNA sequence: TGTGCCAGCAGCTTTCACAGGGAAGGCTATGGCTACACCTTC. Residues: CASSFHREGYGYTF.

This clone has just one count. J is TRBJ1-4 and V is TRBV30; a possible D gene is TRBD1 (6 bases). The ends were cut back, 0 bases at V and 8 bases at J, with 13 bases in the middle. Germline V gene data show CDR1 as GTSNPN and CDR2 as SVGIG (reference sequence). The CDR3 runs 14 residues. The CDR3 region has the DNA TGTGCCTGGAGTGTAAGGGGGAATTTGGAAAAACTGTTTTTT. Protein product: CAWSVRGNLEKLFF.

This clone was seen just once. The chain uses TRBV4-3 and TRBJ1-1, with a weak D call TRBD1 (6 bases). CDR1 and CDR2 (germline): LGHNA, YSLEER. The CDR3 contains 15 residues. With 4 bases removed from V and 2 bases from J, the gap between germline ends came to 14 bases. The DNA for the CDR3 is TGCGCCAGCAGCCGCTCTGCAGGGACAAACACTGAAGCTTTCTTT. It is translated as CASSRSAGTNTEAFF.

The rearrangement links TRBV9 to TRBJ2-3, with TRBD2 matching 12 bases. The CDR3 covers 16 residues. Germline values: CDR1 SGDLS, CDR2 YYNGEE. J lost 2 bases, V lost 3 bases, and 4 bases had no gene match. In DNA form, the CDR3 reads TGTGCCAGCAGCGCCCTAGCGGGGGGGGACACAGATACGCAGTATTTT. Protein: CASSALAGGDTDTQYF.

This clone was counted at least ten times. CDR3 region: CASSPIQGVMDTEAFF. The CDR3 DNA is TGTGCCAGCAGCCCTATCCAGGGGGTGATGGACACTGAAGCTTTCTTT. The V and J genes are TRBV7-6 and TRBJ1-1; the match to TRBD1 covers 7 bases. The trim removed 5 bases at V and 3 bases at J, leaving 12 bases unmatched. This CDR3 region has 16 residues. Per germline, CDR1 SGHVS and CDR2 FNYEAQ. Combining the CDR3 with reference TRBV7-6 and TRBJ1-1 gives the whole variable domain GAGVSQSPRYKVTKRGQDVALRCDPISGHVSLYWYRQALGQGPEFLTYFNYEAQQDKSGLPNDRFSAERPEGSISTLTIQRTEQRDSAMYRCASSPIQGVMDTEAFFGQGTRLTVV.

The J gene is TRBJ2-1, the V gene TRBV7-2; 11 bases are shared with TRBD1. Germline values: CDR1 SGHTA, CDR2 FQGNSA. The V segment lost 3 bases and the J segment 8 bases; nucleotides outside the gene matches: 3. This CDR3 has 14 amino acids. CDR3 DNA sequence: TGTGCCAGCAGCTTCGGACAGGGGGCATATGAGCAGTTCTTC. Encoded protein: CASSFGQGAYEQFF. The full variable domain, completed using reference TRBV7-2 and TRBJ2-1, is GAGVSQSPSNKVTEKGKDVELRCDPISGHTALYWYRQSLGQGLEFLIYFQGNSAPDKSGLPSDRFSAERTGGSVSTLTIQRTQQEDSAVYLCASSFGQGAYEQFFGPGTRLTVL.

This chain uses TRBV19 with TRBJ2-1; 8 bases fit TRBD1. Unmatched junction bases numbered 13, after V lost 5 bases and J lost 4 bases. Germline CDR1 reads LNHDA; CDR2 reads SQIVND (reference sequence). CDR3 length equals 17 residues. This CDR3 is CASSARPGQVDYNEQFF. CDR3 bases: TGTGCCAGTAGTGCCCGACCGGGACAGGTCGATTACAATGAGCAGTTCTTC.